The subject of this entry is one TCR beta chain. Its cognate antigen is unknown. The data derive from a study of Ad26.COV2.S vaccination and SARS-CoV-2 variants. Looking at the study overall: The donor belonged to the COV1001 Ad26.COV2.S trial arm. Once, or twice with 56 days between doses, Ad26.COV2.S was given intramuscularly.

Study findings and constraints: Similar non-spike TCR breadth was observed in recipients of vaccine and of placebo. Once vaccination had occurred, spike-specific CD8+ and CD4+ T cell responses reportedly showed substantial breadth.

Trimming at V came to 6 bases and at J to 5 bases, leaving 13 bases not matched to a gene. The CDR3 spans 16 residues. CDR1 is SGHRS and CDR2 is YFSETQ in the germline V gene. Treatment noted: over 15 received Ad26.COV2.S at low or high dose, single or two shots; a few received placebo; per-sample allocation not given. After the first vaccine or placebo injection, samples were drawn on day 63. The table came from immunoSEQ multiplex PCR; TCRdb's copy has only in-frame clones and leaves some out. Among about 480,000 clones listed, around 85% were seen once. Material: peripheral blood, obtained in a trial of Ad26.COV2.S vaccine versus placebo. The chain uses TRBV5-1 and TRBJ2-1, with TRBD1 matching 8 bases. This sequence was found in a person aged 18-65 years who received the Ad26.COV2.S COVID-19 vaccine or a placebo. The CDR3 protein is CASTTTQGAKNNEQFF. The CDR3 bases are TGCGCCAGCACGACTACTCAGGGGGCAAAAAACAATGAGCAGTTCTTC.